Listed below are T cell receptor beta chains from one sample, sequenced in a study of graft-versus-host responses after intestinal transplantation. Sequencing was performed with immunoSEQ multiplex PCR; in TCRdb, only in-frame clones are kept and a portion is missing. The sample comprises some 100,000 clones, 90% to 95% of which are singletons, and around 1.1% rests with the top ten. No cognate antigen is known for these TCRs. The starting material was unstimulated CD8+ T cells sorted from spleen or lymph node cells, obtained before transplant. The receptor source for this set is a human donor who was the organ donor for an intestinal transplant. CDR3s include the opening cysteine and the closing phenylalanine or tryptophan. The D gene is left open where the match is weak. For some rows the clone size is stated as once, few or many, or as a class when expanded; others skip it.

clone_size	j_call	v_call	d_call	cdr3_nt	cdr3_aa
NA	TRBJ2-1	TRBV5-1	NA	TGCGCCAGCAGCTTGGATGGGTGGGGGGGCAGCGAGCAGTTCTTC	CASSLDGWGGSEQFF
NA	TRBJ2-1	TRBV21-1	NA	TGTGCCAGCAGCAAAGTTGAGGCCGTCCGGACTAGCGGGGGGGTGCGCGAGCAGTTCTTC	CASSKVEAVRTSGGVREQFF
NA	TRBJ1-2	TRBV21-1	NA	TGTGCCAGCAGCAAAGGCTCAGGGGCCTATACCTTC	CASSKGSGAYTF
NA	TRBJ1-3	TRBV7-9	TRBD1	TGTGCCAGCAGCCCAGGGACAGGGTACTCTGGAAACACCATATATTTT	CASSPGTGYSGNTIYF
NA	TRBJ2-2	TRBV2	TRBD2	TGTGCCAGCAGGGGAGCGGGGTACACCGGGGAGCTGTTTTTT	CASRGAGYTGELFF
few	TRBJ1-6	TRBV6-1	NA	TGTGCCAGCAGTGAAGACGGGGCCTATAATTCACCCCTCCACTTT	CASSEDGAYNSPLHF
NA	TRBJ2-1	TRBV5-6	TRBD1	TGTGCCAGCAGCTTTAGGACAGGCAATGAGCAGTTCTTC	CASSFRTGNEQFF
NA	TRBJ1-2	TRBV18	NA	TGTGCCAGCTCGTTGGGGGGGCCAGAAGCTAACTATGGCTACACCTTC	CASSLGGPEANYGYTF
NA	TRBJ2-1	TRBV5-6	TRBD2	TGTGCCAGCAGCTTACACACTAGCGAGTGGGGAAATGAGCAGTTCTTC	CASSLHTSEWGNEQFF
NA	TRBJ2-7	TRBV19	TRBD2	TGTGCCAGTACCGCCGGGGCTAGCGGGGCCCTCTACGAGCAGTACTTC	CASTAGASGALYEQYF
once	TRBJ1-4	TRBV9	NA	TGTGCCAGCAGCGTAGGCGAGGCTCTTAATGAAAAACTGTTTTTT	CASSVGEALNEKLFF
NA	TRBJ1-1	TRBV18	NA	TGTGCCAGCTCACCAGTCTTCCAGGGATCTGAAGCTTTCTTT	CASSPVFQGSEAFF
NA	TRBJ2-7	TRBV2	NA	TGTGCCAGTAACGGGATCGGCCCTCACGAGCAGTACTTC	CASNGIGPHEQYF
NA	TRBJ1-1	TRBV5-6	TRBD1	TGTGCCAGCAGCGTCCTAGGGCCAGGGGGAGCTTTCTTT	CASSVLGPGGAFF
NA	TRBJ2-7	TRBV6-5	NA	TGTGCCAGCAGTGAAGTCGGTATAGCGTACGAGCAGTACTTC	CASSEVGIAYEQYF
NA	TRBJ2-7	TRBV18	TRBD2	TGTGCCAGCGGAGTAGCGGGCGAGCAGTACTTC	CASGVAGEQYF
NA	TRBJ2-3	TRBV30	NA	TGTGCCTGGATCGAGGTAGATACGCAGTATTTT	CAWIEVDTQYF
NA	TRBJ1-3	TRBV27	NA	TGTGCCAGCAGTTTATCGGGCAGCTCTGGAAACACCATATATTTT	CASSLSGSSGNTIYF
NA	TRBJ2-3	TRBV29-1	TRBD2	TGCAGCGTGACGGGGGGGGACTTTTCAGATACGCAGTATTTT	CSVTGGDFSDTQYF
NA	TRBJ2-1	TRBV6-6	NA	TGTGCCAGCGGGGGACTCCTCTACAATGAGCAGTTCTTC	CASGGLLYNEQFF